This T cell receptor (beta chain) was obtained from a study of blood T cell repertoires in COVID-19. Turning to the study itself: Samples taken during acute and convalescent COVID-19 were collected in the United States, Italy and Spain.

Clones were sequenced by immunoSEQ multiplex PCR, and TCRdb holds only the in-frame ones, with some missing. The sample has some 170,000 clones; 60% to 85% are singletons. The clonotype comes from a man in his fifties or sixties with acute or convalescent COVID-19. Sequences were obtained from peripheral blood.

CDR3 residues: CASSARQNTEAFF. DNA of the CDR3: TGTGCCAGCAGTGCTCGACAGAACACTGAAGCTTTCTTT. This chain links TRBV6-2 or TRBV6-3 with TRBJ1-1; D call uncertain. Germline CDR1 MNHEY, CDR2 SVGEGT. The CDR3 sequence is 13 residues long. V was shortened by 5 bases and J by 1 base, with 8 bases between the two germline ends.